A single T cell receptor (beta chain) is shown here with its context. Its antigen is unidentified. Through a sample-barcoded 5' primer and a J-beta primer mix, a second PCR was run for roughly 6 to 12 cycles. TCRdb reprocessed the 5' RACE reads via MiXCR and lists one record per CDR3 protein. The sample has about 1 million distinct CDR3 sequences, over 35% seen once. These data originate in a study of blood T cells in healthy people across ages. General observations from the study: Strong correlation existed between TCR beta diversity and naive T cell percentage.

The CDR3 length is 12 residues. Germline CDR1 and CDR2: SGHDT and YYEEEE. Between the trimmed V and J ends, which lost 7 bases and 2 bases, there was a span of 9 bases. Material for sequencing was blood. The rearrangement joins TRBV5-6 to TRBJ1-2; unclear D gene. This receptor was obtained from a woman aged 60 to 75 in good health. The DNA for the CDR3 is TGTGCCAGCCGGGAGGAGAACTATGGCTACACCTTC. Residues: CASREENYGYTF.